The rows below give T cell receptor beta chains drawn from one sample of a study of OX40 agonist ivuxolimab in advanced cancers. Only in-frame clones appear in the TCRdb table, and some are missing; sequencing was by immunoSEQ multiplex PCR. The table has roughly 58,000 clones, around 90% seen once. The material sequenced was CD4+ or CD8+ T cells sorted from blood, taken in a trial of the OX40 agonist ivuxolimab. Source of these receptors: an adult with an advanced solid tumor such as melanoma, head and neck, liver or kidney cancer. The CDR3 runs from the conserved cysteine through the conserved F or W. D genes are given only for firm matches. Not all rows give a size; the values are once, few, many and, for expanded clones, a class.

-	-	TRBV19	TRBJ2-3	CASSITDTQYF	TGTGCCAGTAGTATCACAGATACGCAGTATTTT
-	-	TRBV28	TRBJ2-5	CASSSDRKGSQETQYF	TGTGCCAGCAGTTCGGACAGAAAAGGAAGTCAAGAGACCCAGTACTTC
-	-	TRBV13	TRBJ1-3	CASSLAGGNTIYF	TGTGCCAGCAGCTTAGCAGGCGGAAACACCATATATTTT
-	-	TRBV5-1	TRBJ1-2	CASSLAEQGGGGYTF	TGCGCCAGCAGCTTGGCCGAACAGGGTGGCGGTGGCTACACCTTC
-	-	TRBV6-5	TRBJ1-1	CASSLGEGTEAFF	TGTGCCAGCAGTTTAGGGGAGGGCACTGAAGCTTTCTTT
-	TRBD2	TRBV6-6	TRBJ2-7	CASSYSGGSLAEQYF	TGTGCCAGCAGTTACAGTGGCGGGAGCCTTGCCGAGCAGTACTTC
-	-	TRBV11-2	TRBJ1-4	CASSPSPGNEKLFF	TGTGCCAGCAGTCCCTCGCCGGGGAATGAAAAACTGTTTTTT
-	TRBD1	TRBV7-3	TRBJ1-2	CASSFAPQGVSNYGYTF	TGTGCCAGCAGCTTTGCGCCACAGGGGGTCTCTAACTATGGCTACACCTTC
-	-	TRBV5-1	TRBJ1-5	CASSYGSNQPQHF	TGCGCCAGCAGCTACGGTAGCAATCAGCCCCAGCATTTT
-	TRBD1	TRBV7-6	TRBJ2-7	CASSPVTGAAEQYF	TGTGCCAGCAGCCCAGTGACAGGGGCGGCTGAGCAGTACTTC
-	TRBD1	TRBV11-2	TRBJ2-7	CASSIQGAFSYEQYF	TGTGCCAGCTCTATACAGGGGGCCTTCTCCTACGAGCAGTACTTC
-	-	TRBV10-3	TRBJ2-3	CAISAGTRPDTQYF	TGTGCCATCAGTGCGGGGACCAGGCCAGATACGCAGTATTTT
-	-	TRBV6-1	TRBJ2-2	CASRAGTSNTGELFF	TGTGCCAGCAGGGCCGGGACATCGAACACCGGGGAGCTGTTTTTT
-	TRBD1	TRBV6-5	TRBJ1-2	CASSYSTTGGGYTF	TGTGCCAGCAGTTACTCAACGACAGGGGGAGGCTACACCTTC
-	-	TRBV10-2	TRBJ1-1	CASSPGGLAFF	TGCGCCAGCAGTCCGGGGGGGCTGGCTTTCTTT
-	TRBD1	TRBV13	TRBJ2-1	CASSWTDRDNNEQFF	TGTGCCAGCAGCTGGACGGACAGGGATAACAATGAGCAGTTCTTC
-	TRBD1	TRBV6-6	TRBJ1-1	CASSVSGQGVEAFF	TGTGCCAGCAGTGTTTCCGGACAGGGTGTTGAAGCTTTCTTT
-	TRBD1	TRBV19	TRBJ2-3	CASSEDRGLYTDTQYF	TGTGCCAGTAGTGAAGACAGGGGGTTATACACAGATACGCAGTATTTT
-	-	TRBV5-5	TRBJ2-1	CASSPTGDLRSGSYNEQFF	TGTGCCAGCAGCCCGACGGGGGATCTACGTTCTGGGTCCTACAATGAGCAGTTCTTC
few	TRBD1	TRBV30	TRBJ1-2	CAWSSRDRGPRGNYGYTF	TGTGCCTGGAGTTCAAGGGACAGGGGTCCCAGAGGAAACTATGGCTACACCTTC
-	-	TRBV30	TRBJ2-3	CAWSGSTDTQYF	TGTGCCTGGAGCGGGAGCACAGATACGCAGTATTTT
-	-	TRBV6-6	TRBJ1-3	CASNQGLENTIYF	TGTGCCAGCAACCAGGGACTGGAAAACACCATATATTTT
-	-	TRBV18	TRBJ1-4	CASSTSRGDPSEKLFF	TGTGCCAGCTCCACCAGCCGCGGGGATCCCTCTGAAAAACTGTTTTTT
-	TRBD1	TRBV19	TRBJ2-1	CASSGGQPAYNEQFF	TGTGCCAGTAGTGGGGGACAGCCCGCCTACAATGAGCAGTTCTTC
-	TRBD1	TRBV2	TRBJ2-3	CASRTGAGTDTQYF	TGTGCCAGCAGAACAGGGGCTGGGACAGATACGCAGTATTTT
-	-	TRBV18	TRBJ2-5	CASSPGGPGETQYF	TGTGCCAGCTCTCCGGGGGGCCCCGGAGAGACCCAGTACTTC
-	TRBD1	TRBV5-5	TRBJ2-5	CASSLASGGGETQYF	TGTGCCAGCAGCTTGGCGTCAGGGGGTGGGGAGACCCAGTACTTC
-	-	TRBV5-4	TRBJ2-7	CASSLAAEQYF	TGTGCCAGCAGCTTGGCGGCCGAGCAATACTTC